A selection of T cell receptor beta chains follows, all from one sample in a study of vaccination effects on CD4 cells after COVID-19. Method: immunoSEQ multiplex PCR; TCRdb's copy keeps in-frame clones and lacks some. The table lists approximately 47,000 clones, approximately 80% of them singletons. No antigen has been identified for these receptors. The source was CD4+ T cells from PBMCs cultured without peptide, collected before COVID-19 vaccination. The receptors derive from a human donor who had a prior SARS-CoV-2 infection. The CDR3 runs from the conserved cysteine through the conserved F or W. D genes are given only for firm matches. The listing skips clone size in some rows; elsewhere it reads once, few, many or a size class.

>TRBJ2-1|TRBD2|NA|TRBV11-3
CASSLGLAGLILGNEQFF
TGTGCCAGCAGCTTAGGACTAGCGGGATTGATACTGGGCAATGAGCAGTTCTTC
>TRBJ2-5|NA|NA|TRBV27
CASSPRGNVETQYF
TGTGCCAGCAGTCCACGGGGGAATGTGGAGACCCAGTACTTC
>TRBJ2-3|NA|NA|TRBV5-8
CASSIGTAIGYF
TGTGCCAGCAGCATAGGGACTGCTATCGGATATTTT
>TRBJ2-7|TRBD2|NA|TRBV5-5
CASSLGVAGGYEQYF
TGTGCCAGCAGCTTGGGCGTGGCGGGGGGCTACGAGCAGTACTTC
>TRBJ1-1|TRBD1|NA|TRBV6-5
CASSWGTGRGTEAFF
TGTGCCAGCAGTTGGGGGACAGGGAGGGGCACTGAAGCTTTCTTT
>TRBJ1-2|NA|NA|TRBV7-9
CASKKDSLIYGYTF
TGTGCCAGCAAAAAGGACAGCCTGATCTATGGCTACACCTTC
>TRBJ1-2|NA|once|TRBV9
CASSLGQNYYGYTF
TGTGCCAGCAGCCTCGGACAGAACTACTATGGCTACACCTTC
>TRBJ2-3|NA|NA|TRBV3-1/TRBV3-2
CASSHPSALLDTQYF
TGTGCCAGCAGCCACCCATCAGCACTGCTAGATACGCAGTATTTT
>TRBJ1-2|NA|NA|TRBV5-5
CASSPQVGDAYGYTF
TGTGCCAGCAGTCCCCAGGTAGGGGACGCCTATGGCTACACCTTC
>TRBJ2-3|TRBD1|NA|TRBV7-3
CASSRTGTGANTDTQYF
TGTGCCAGCAGCCGCACCGGGACAGGGGCCAACACAGATACGCAGTATTTT
>TRBJ1-2|TRBD1|NA|TRBV7-2
CASSLGPRQGDGYTF
TGTGCCAGCAGCTTAGGTCCCCGACAGGGGGATGGCTACACCTTC
>TRBJ2-7|TRBD2|NA|TRBV11-3
CASSLGGSGSYEQYF
TGTGCCAGCAGCTTAGGCGGGAGCGGCTCCTACGAGCAGTACTTC
>TRBJ1-2|NA|NA|TRBV6-5
CASRPYGYTF
TGTGCCAGCAGGCCGTATGGCTACACCTTC
>TRBJ1-6|NA|few|TRBV5-1
CASSGDTPPSYNSPLHF
TGCGCCAGCAGCGGGGACACCCCACCCTCCTATAATTCACCCCTCCACTTT
>TRBJ2-3|NA|NA|TRBV30
CAWSVLATDTQYF
TGTGCCTGGAGTGTACTAGCCACAGATACGCAGTATTTT
>TRBJ2-1|TRBD2|few|TRBV7-9
CASSSRFSGGVYNEQFF
TGTGCCAGCAGCTCACGATTTAGCGGGGGGGTGTACAATGAGCAGTTCTTC
>TRBJ1-2|NA|NA|TRBV11-2
CASSLVNYGYTF
TGTGCCAGCAGCTTAGTCAACTATGGCTACACCTTC
>TRBJ2-2|NA|NA|TRBV4-3
CASSQDYRGGTGELFF
TGCGCCAGCAGCCAAGATTATAGAGGTGGCACCGGGGAGCTGTTTTTT
>TRBJ1-6|NA|NA|TRBV5-1
CASSMTEGGPLHF
TGCGCCAGCAGCATGACAGAGGGGGGACCCCTCCACTTT
>TRBJ2-7|NA|few|TRBV9
CASSPGASYEQYF
TGTGCCAGCAGCCCCGGTGCCTCCTACGAGCAGTACTTC
>TRBJ2-7|NA|NA|TRBV7-9
CASSQGYYEQYF
TGTGCCAGCAGCCAAGGATACTACGAGCAGTACTTC
>TRBJ1-5|NA|few|TRBV7-9
CASSSGTENQPQHF
TGTGCCAGCAGCTCCGGGACCGAAAATCAGCCCCAGCATTTT
>TRBJ1-5|NA|NA|TRBV7-7
CASSQSEDQPQHF
TGTGCTAGCAGCCAGTCAGAGGATCAGCCCCAGCATTTT
>TRBJ1-2|NA|NA|TRBV15
CATSREFTEGYTF
TGTGCCACCAGCAGAGAGTTCACTGAGGGCTACACCTTC
>TRBJ1-2|TRBD1|NA|TRBV6-2/TRBV6-3
CASSLQGSYGYTF
TGTGCCAGCAGTCTACAGGGGTCCTATGGCTACACCTTC
>TRBJ2-7|NA|NA|TRBV5-1
CASSLGYLSLNEQYF
TGCGCCAGCAGCTTGGGTTATCTGTCCCTCAACGAGCAGTACTTC
>TRBJ1-1|NA|NA|TRBV25-1
CASSEFDTMNTEAFF
TGTGCCAGCAGTGAATTCGACACCATGAACACTGAAGCTTTCTTT
>TRBJ1-2|NA|NA|TRBV6-6
CASSDDDWDGYTF
TGTGCCAGCAGTGACGATGATTGGGATGGCTACACCTTC
>TRBJ2-2|NA|NA|TRBV5-1
CASSLPAGNTGELFF
TGCGCCAGCAGCTTGCCTGCTGGGAACACCGGGGAGCTGTTTTTT